The rows below give T cell receptor beta chains drawn from one sample of a study of cytomegalovirus exposure and HLA in healthy donors. The data were produced by immunoSEQ multiplex PCR, yet TCRdb's version contains in-frame clones alone and is incomplete. The repertoire has roughly 100,000 clones, under 85% of them found once; the top ten carry 4%. The sample comprised PBMCs. These receptors all stem from a man aged 50 or older in good health and CMV-seropositive. The CDR3 runs from the conserved cysteine through the conserved F or W. A D gene is named only where the DNA matches it firmly. Not all rows give a size; the values are once, few, many and, for expanded clones, a class.

abundance,j_gene,v_gene,d_gene,CDR3nt,CDR3aa
NA,TRBJ1-1,TRBV11-1,TRBD1,TGTGCCAGCAGGTCCCGGGACAGCCTAATGAACACTGAAGCTTTCTTT,CASRSRDSLMNTEAFF
few,TRBJ2-1,TRBV6-4,TRBD1,TGTGCCAGCAGTGACTCGAGTCAGGGGGACTACAATGAGCAGTTCTTC,CASSDSSQGDYNEQFF
NA,TRBJ2-7,TRBV4-1,TRBD2,TGCGCCAGCAGCCATGTCGGGACTAGCGACTCCTACGAGCAGTACTTC,CASSHVGTSDSYEQYF
NA,TRBJ2-7,TRBV4-2,TRBD1,TGTGCCAGCAGCCAAGGGTCCGGGACAGGGGGTAGCGAGCAGTACTTC,CASSQGSGTGGSEQYF
few,TRBJ1-4,TRBV6-7,TRBD1,TGTGCCAGCAGTTACTCGTTCCCGGGACAGGGTGGGGAGGAAAAACTGTTTTTT,CASSYSFPGQGGEEKLFF
few,TRBJ2-1,TRBV12-5,TRBD2,TGTGCTAGTGCCCCGGGACTAGCGGCCTACAATGAGCAGTTCTTC,CASAPGLAAYNEQFF
NA,TRBJ2-7,TRBV5-1,TRBD2,TGCGCCAGCAGCTTAAGCGGGGTCTACGAGCAGTACTTC,CASSLSGVYEQYF
NA,TRBJ2-3,TRBV15,NA,TGTGCCACCAGCAGAGATCGAGTTACAGATACGCAGTATTTT,CATSRDRVTDTQYF
few,TRBJ1-6,TRBV28,NA,TGTGCCAGCAGCTCCCACCAGGGATTTAATTCACCCCTCCACTTT,CASSSHQGFNSPLHF
NA,TRBJ1-4,TRBV5-1,TRBD1,TGCGCCAGCAGGCCACAGACAGGGAATAATGAAAAACTGTTTTTT,CASRPQTGNNEKLFF
once,TRBJ2-2,TRBV9,NA,TGTGCCAGCAGCGTAGGACTGGCCACCGGGGAGCTGTTTTTT,CASSVGLATGELFF
NA,TRBJ2-7,TRBV7-2,TRBD1,TGTGCCAGCAGCACCCAAGGACAGGGACTGTACGAGCAGTACTTC,CASSTQGQGLYEQYF
few,TRBJ2-3,TRBV30,NA,TGTGCCTGGAGCGGGTCCCCCCAGGGAGATACGCAGTATTTT,CAWSGSPQGDTQYF
NA,TRBJ2-7,TRBV10-3,NA,TGTGCCATCAACGGCGGTTCCTACGAGCAGTACTTC,CAINGGSYEQYF
NA,TRBJ1-3,TRBV6-5,NA,TGTGCCAGCAGTTACTCGGGCATCTCTGGAAACACCATATATTTT,CASSYSGISGNTIYF
NA,TRBJ2-2,TRBV27,TRBD2,TGTGCCAGCAGTCTCTACCCACCGCGGGAGTTGGTCACCGGGGAGCTGTTTTTT,CASSLYPPRELVTGELFF
NA,TRBJ2-4,TRBV28,TRBD1,TGTGCCAGCTCGACGGACAGGGTTGAGTCCAAAAACATTCAGTACTTC,CASSTDRVESKNIQYF
NA,TRBJ2-5,TRBV2,TRBD2,TGTGCCAGCAGTGAAGGACGCGGGACGGGGGGGTTCCGGGAGACCCAGTACTTC,CASSEGRGTGGFRETQYF
NA,TRBJ2-7,TRBV25-1,TRBD2,TGTGCCAGCAGTGAATGGGCTAGCGGGAGGGATGCCTACGAGCAGTACTTC,CASSEWASGRDAYEQYF
NA,TRBJ2-3,TRBV11-2,TRBD2,TGTGCCAGCAGTTTGGGTCTAGCGGGAGGCACAGATACGCAGTATTTT,CASSLGLAGGTDTQYF